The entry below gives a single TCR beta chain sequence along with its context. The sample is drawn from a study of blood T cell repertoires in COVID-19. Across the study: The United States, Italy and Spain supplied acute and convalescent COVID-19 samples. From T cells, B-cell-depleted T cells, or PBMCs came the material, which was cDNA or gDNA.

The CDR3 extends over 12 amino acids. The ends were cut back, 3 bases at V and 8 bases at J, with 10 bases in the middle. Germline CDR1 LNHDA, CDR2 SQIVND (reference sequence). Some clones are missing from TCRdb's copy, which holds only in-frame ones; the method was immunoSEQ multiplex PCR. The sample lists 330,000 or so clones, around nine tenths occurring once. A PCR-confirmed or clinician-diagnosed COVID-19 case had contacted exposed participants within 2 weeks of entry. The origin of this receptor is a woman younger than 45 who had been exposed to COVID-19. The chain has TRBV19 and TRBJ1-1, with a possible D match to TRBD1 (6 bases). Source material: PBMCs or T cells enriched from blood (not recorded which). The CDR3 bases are TGTGCCAGTAGTATTAAGGACAGAGAAGCTTTCTTT. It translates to CASSIKDREAFF.